A selection of T cell receptor beta chains follows, all from one sample in a study of blood T cell repertoires in COVID-19. Some clones are missing from TCRdb's copy, which holds only in-frame ones; the method was immunoSEQ multiplex PCR. This table holds over 200,000 clones, 85% to 90% found once. Sequencing used PBMCs or T cells enriched from blood (not recorded which). The receptors originated from a man aged 18 to 29 who had recovered from COVID-19. CDR3s include the opening cysteine and the closing phenylalanine or tryptophan. The D gene is left open where the match is weak. Rows may omit the clone size; those that give it use once, few, many or a size class.

d_call: .
v_call: TRBV7-8
clone_size: few
j_call: TRBJ1-1
cdr3_aa: CASSLAYRLDTEAFF
cdr3_nt: TGTGCCAGCAGCTTAGCGTACAGGTTAGACACTGAAGCTTTCTTT

d_call: .
v_call: TRBV11-3
clone_size: .
j_call: TRBJ1-1
cdr3_aa: CASSLDHGGPTEAFF
cdr3_nt: TGTGCCAGCAGCTTAGATCATGGTGGCCCCACTGAAGCTTTCTTT

d_call: .
v_call: TRBV27
clone_size: .
j_call: TRBJ2-1
cdr3_aa: CASTGGYNEQFF
cdr3_nt: TGTGCCAGCACCGGGGGCTACAATGAGCAGTTCTTC

d_call: TRBD1
v_call: TRBV6-5
clone_size: .
j_call: TRBJ1-5
cdr3_aa: CASSPDRGSQQPQHF
cdr3_nt: TGTGCCAGCAGCCCGGACAGGGGGTCACAACAGCCCCAGCATTTT

d_call: .
v_call: TRBV7-2
clone_size: .
j_call: TRBJ2-3
cdr3_aa: CASSHARFTDTQYF
cdr3_nt: TGTGCCAGCAGCCACGCCCGGTTCACAGATACGCAGTATTTT

d_call: TRBD2
v_call: TRBV2
clone_size: .
j_call: TRBJ2-3
cdr3_aa: CAHPLLSLAGGRSTDTQYF
cdr3_nt: TGTGCCCACCCCCTCTTAAGTCTAGCGGGAGGGAGGAGCACAGATACGCAGTATTTT

d_call: TRBD1
v_call: TRBV5-4
clone_size: .
j_call: TRBJ1-1
cdr3_aa: CASSLTGDTEAFF
cdr3_nt: TGTGCCAGCAGCCTTACAGGGGACACTGAAGCTTTCTTT

d_call: TRBD2
v_call: TRBV24-1
clone_size: .
j_call: TRBJ2-1
cdr3_aa: CAPTSGSHSYNEQFF
cdr3_nt: TGTGCCCCGACTAGCGGGAGCCACTCCTACAATGAGCAGTTCTTC

d_call: .
v_call: TRBV4-1
clone_size: once
j_call: TRBJ1-4
cdr3_aa: CASSQERLTGINEKLFF
cdr3_nt: TGCGCCAGCAGCCAAGAGAGGCTGACAGGCATTAATGAAAAACTGTTTTTT

d_call: .
v_call: TRBV18
clone_size: .
j_call: TRBJ2-2
cdr3_aa: CASSRAKQGLGTGELFF
cdr3_nt: TGTGCCAGCTCGCGGGCCAAACAGGGTCTCGGCACCGGGGAGCTGTTTTTT

d_call: TRBD1
v_call: TRBV7-2
clone_size: .
j_call: TRBJ2-5
cdr3_aa: CASSSRDRGRETQYF
cdr3_nt: TGTGCCAGCAGCTCCCGGGACAGGGGGCGAGAGACCCAGTACTTC

d_call: TRBD1
v_call: TRBV9
clone_size: .
j_call: TRBJ1-2
cdr3_aa: CASSHTTGDRGHNYGYTF
cdr3_nt: TGTGCCAGCAGCCACACGACCGGAGACAGGGGCCATAACTATGGCTACACCTTC

d_call: .
v_call: TRBV28
clone_size: .
j_call: TRBJ1-1
cdr3_aa: CASYDGGLNTEAFF
cdr3_nt: TGTGCCAGCTACGACGGGGGTTTGAACACTGAAGCTTTCTTT

d_call: .
v_call: TRBV24-1
clone_size: .
j_call: TRBJ1-3
cdr3_aa: CATSDPGSHGNTIYF
cdr3_nt: TGTGCCACCAGTGACCCGGGGAGCCATGGAAACACCATATATTTT

d_call: .
v_call: TRBV7-9
clone_size: .
j_call: TRBJ1-1
cdr3_aa: CASSFPGKGTEAFF
cdr3_nt: TGTGCCAGCAGCTTCCCAGGGAAGGGAACTGAAGCTTTCTTT

d_call: .
v_call: TRBV7-7
clone_size: once
j_call: TRBJ2-2
cdr3_aa: CASSPAPGNTGELFF
cdr3_nt: TGTGCTAGCAGCCCCGCCCCAGGGAACACCGGGGAGCTGTTTTTT

d_call: .
v_call: TRBV4-1
clone_size: few
j_call: TRBJ2-2
cdr3_aa: CASSQVTAAPGELFF
cdr3_nt: TGCGCCAGCAGCCAAGTGACGGCGGCCCCCGGGGAGCTGTTTTTT

d_call: TRBD1
v_call: TRBV20-1
clone_size: .
j_call: TRBJ2-7
cdr3_aa: CSATDRAYEQYF
cdr3_nt: TGCAGTGCTACTGACAGGGCCTACGAGCAGTACTTC

d_call: TRBD2
v_call: TRBV10-3
clone_size: .
j_call: TRBJ2-7
cdr3_aa: CAIRTSGAELYEQYF
cdr3_nt: TGTGCCATCAGGACTAGCGGAGCCGAACTCTACGAGCAGTACTTC

d_call: TRBD2
v_call: TRBV19
clone_size: few
j_call: TRBJ2-2
cdr3_aa: CASSMRGRGTGELFF
cdr3_nt: TGTGCCAGTAGTATGCGAGGGAGGGGCACCGGGGAGCTGTTTTTT

d_call: TRBD1
v_call: TRBV7-9
clone_size: .
j_call: TRBJ1-2
cdr3_aa: CASSLAGTGHGYTF
cdr3_nt: TGTGCCAGCAGCTTAGCCGGGACAGGGCATGGCTACACCTTC

d_call: TRBD2
v_call: TRBV11-2
clone_size: .
j_call: TRBJ2-1
cdr3_aa: CASSLGVLAGHEQFF
cdr3_nt: TGTGCCAGCAGCTTAGGGGTACTAGCGGGGCATGAGCAGTTCTTC